This T cell receptor (beta chain) emerged from a study of T cells in Graves' hyperthyroidism and ophthalmopathy. V lost 0 bases, J lost 0 bases, and 15 bases lay in between. Germline assignment: CDR1 SGHRS and CDR2 YFSETQ. The CDR3 spans 18 residues. It was RNA transcripts that yielded the amplified TCR beta CDR3 regions. Carried out on the TCR CDR3, a first-round RT-PCR used the HTBI primer set. MiXCR was run by TCRdb on the multiplex PCR reads, yielding one entry per CDR3 protein. The table shows approximately 870,000 distinct CDR3 sequences, with over 35% occurring only once. What was sequenced was blood. The chain combines TRBV5-1 with TRBJ1-4; the D is unclear. The clonotype originates from a man in his late teens or twenties with Graves' hyperthyroidism. The CDR3 protein is CASSLDRYASATNEKLFF. In nucleotides, the CDR3 is TGCGCCAGCAGCTTGGATCGGTACGCGAGCGCAACTAATGAAAAACTGTTTTTT.